The 30 T cell receptor beta chains given below trace back to one sample, sequenced in a study of cytomegalovirus exposure and HLA in healthy donors. In the PCR, 60 Vbeta and 13 Jbeta primers were used. The repertoire was sequenced with immunoSEQ multiplex PCR; TCRdb's copy has only in-frame clones and lacks some. The sample has 90,000 to 95,000 clones; 75% to 85% are singletons. Material: PBMCs. The receptors were gathered from a man between 18 and 35 years old in good health and CMV-seronegative.

The gene calls are TRBV4-1 and TRBJ1-1, with 9 bases that match TRBD1. The germline gives CDR1 MGHRA, CDR2 YSYEKL. The CDR3 is 18 amino acids. With V trimmed by 0 bases and J by 1 base, 9 bases remained unmatched. CDR3 DNA sequence: TGCGCCAGCAGCCAAGATGGGGGGCCGGGACAGGGGAACACTGAAGCTTTCTTT. It codes for CASSQDGGPGQGNTEAFF.

The rearrangement links TRBV25-1 to TRBJ1-5, with TRBD1 matching over 9 bases. The germline V gene has CDR1 MGHDK and CDR2 SYGVNS. Losses at the gene ends were 3 bases for V and 5 bases for J; bases not matched to a gene: 2. The CDR3 has 14 amino acids. CDR3 loop: CASSDGTGYQPQHF. Here the CDR3 DNA reads TGTGCCAGCAGTGACGGGACAGGGTATCAGCCCCAGCATTTT.

This chain joins TRBV12-5 and TRBJ2-3; TRBD1 matches at 7 bases. Germline CDR1 is LGHNT and CDR2 is FRNRAP. The CDR3 runs to 15 residues. V shed 3 bases and J 0 bases; nucleotides not matched to a gene: 3. This CDR3 reads CASGFGTDSTDTQYF. CDR3 DNA sequence: TGTGCTAGTGGTTTCGGGACAGATAGCACAGATACGCAGTATTTT.

V and J are TRBV9 and TRBJ1-1; TRBD1 matches at 10 bases. V was pared by 5 bases and J by 3 bases, with 4 bases of the junction left unmatched. This CDR3 has 14 residues. The germline CDR1 and CDR2 sequences are SGDLS and YYNGEE. In DNA, the CDR3 is TGTGCCAGCAGTTTCGGACAGGGGGACACTGAAGCTTTCTTT. It specifies CASSFGQGDTEAFF. The full variable domain, with the rest looked up from reference TRBV9 and TRBJ1-1, is DSGVTQTPKHLITATGQRVTLRCSPRSGDLSVYWYQQSLDQGLQFLIQYYNGEERAKGNILERFSAQQFPDLHSELNLSSLELGDSALYFCASSFGQGDTEAFFGQGTRLTVV.

This chain joins TRBV6-6 and TRBJ2-5, with TRBD2 matching over 7 bases. Looked up from germline, CDR1 is MNHNY and CDR2 is SVGAGI (reference sequence). Trimming cost V 0 bases and J 4 bases; bases outside gene matches: 5. This CDR3 region has 15 residues. In DNA, the CDR3 is TGTGCCAGCAGTTACTCGGGAGGGGAGGGAGAGACCCAGTACTTC. This encodes CASSYSGGEGETQYF.

V usage is TRBV9 and J usage is TRBJ1-6; the D gene is possibly TRBD1 (5 bases). Trimming cost V 0 bases and J 7 bases, with 11 bases left between them. Germline V gene lookup returns CDR1 SGDLS and CDR2 YYNGEE. The CDR3 spans 15 residues. The CDR3 loop reads CASSVGDRRNSPLHF. In nucleotides, the CDR3 is TGTGCCAGCAGCGTAGGAGACAGAAGGAATTCACCCCTCCACTTT.

V gene TRBV4-1 combines with J gene TRBJ1-1; D not certain. CDR1 and CDR2 (germline): MGHRA, YSYEKL. The CDR3 covers 12 residues. Trimming pared 7 bases from V and 10 bases from J, leaving 16 bases between. CDR3: CASTEGGLGAFF. CDR3 coding DNA: TGCGCCAGCACCGAGGGAGGCCTAGGAGCTTTCTTT.

The chain carries TRBV10-2 and TRBJ1-1; perhaps TRBD1 as D (6 bases). CDR1 is WSHSY and CDR2 is SAAADI in the germline V gene. The CDR3 length is 14 residues. V gave up 7 bases and J gave up 0 bases, with 12 bases separating them. The CDR3 DNA reads as TGCGCCAGCACGCCGGGACACCTGAACACTGAAGCTTTCTTT. Amino acid sequence: CASTPGHLNTEAFF.

V usage is TRBV5-1 and J usage is TRBJ1-4; 8 bases are shared with TRBD1. The CDR3 is made up of 15 amino acids. With 0 bases clipped from V and 6 bases from J, the junction kept 4 bases outside the gene matches. CDR1 SGHRS and CDR2 YFSETQ come from the germline V gene. The CDR3 here is CASSLAGQGHEKLFF. The CDR3 DNA follows: TGCGCCAGCAGCTTGGCCGGACAGGGTCATGAAAAACTGTTTTTT.

This clone was found a few times. The CDR3 spells CASNPTGGSNQPQHF. The CDR3 coding sequence is TGTGCCAGTAACCCGACAGGGGGAAGCAATCAGCCCCAGCATTTT. The chain uses TRBV19 and TRBJ1-5; 9 bases fit TRBD1. V lost 7 bases, J lost 1 base, and 5 bases stayed unmatched. The germline gives CDR1 LNHDA, CDR2 SQIVND (reference sequence). The CDR3 is made up of 15 amino acids.

The gene calls are TRBV5-1 and TRBJ1-3; D is possibly TRBD1 (5 bases). V was clipped by 0 bases and J by 2 bases, with 12 bases between them. Germline CDR1 SGHRS, CDR2 YFSETQ. The length of the CDR3 is 16 residues. CDR3 amino acids: CASSLDAGPAGNTIYF. CDR3 coding DNA: TGCGCCAGCAGCTTGGATGCGGGACCGGCTGGAAACACCATATATTTT.

The V and J genes are TRBV14 and TRBJ2-1; 7 nucleotides agree with TRBD1. V was pared by 4 bases and J by 6 bases, with 15 bases of the junction left unmatched. The CDR3 contains 17 residues. In germline, CDR1 is SGHDN, CDR2 FVKESK. CDR3 coding DNA: TGTGCCAGCAGCCTGACTTCGACAGGGTTACAACTCAATGAGCAGTTCTTC. It encodes CASSLTSTGLQLNEQFF. The full variable domain, rest sourced from reference TRBV14 and TRBJ2-1, is EAGVTQFPSHSVIEKGQTVTLRCDPISGHDNLYWYRRVMGKEIKFLLHFVKESKQDESGMPNNRFLAERTGGTYSTLKVQPAELEDSGVYFCASSLTSTGLQLNEQFFGPGTRLTVL.

The chain is built from TRBV19 and TRBJ2-1; 10 bases are a match to TRBD2. The ends lost 4 bases at V and 6 bases at J; junction bases unmatched: 9. Germline V gene data show CDR1 as LNHDA and CDR2 as SQIVND (reference sequence). The CDR3 is 16 residues long. CDR3 DNA: TGTGCCAGTAGTACGCCGCTAGCGGGGGTATCCAATGAGCAGTTCTTC. This gives the protein CASSTPLAGVSNEQFF.

The chain recombines TRBV7-9 with TRBJ1-3, with unresolved D. Germline V gene lookup returns CDR1 SEHNR and CDR2 FQNEAQ (reference sequence). With 4 bases removed from V and 9 bases from J, the gap between germline ends came to 25 bases. CDR3 length: 17 amino acids. This chain's CDR3 is CASSSSHGKDPRGTIYF. The CDR3 nucleotides are TGTGCCAGCAGCTCATCCCACGGGAAGGACCCCCGGGGCACCATATATTTT.

This chain joins TRBV2 and TRBJ2-6, with a tentative D call TRBD1 (6 bases). Germline-derived CDR1 and CDR2 are SNHLY and FYNNEI. Trimming removed 7 bases from V and 2 bases from J, with 12 bases in between. CDR3 length: 15 residues. CDR3 nucleotides: TGTGCCAGCATAGGACAGTATCCTGGGGCCAACGTCCTGACTTTC. Protein product: CASIGQYPGANVLTF.

The V gene is TRBV5-1, the J gene TRBJ1-6; D perhaps matches TRBD1 (5 bases). This CDR3 comprises 14 residues. Germline assignment: CDR1 SGHRS and CDR2 YFSETQ. The V end was cut by 5 bases, the J end by 9 bases, with 15 bases between. CDR3 in amino acids: CASRLEEGLSPLHF. For the CDR3, the DNA is TGCGCCAGCAGACTTGAGGAGGGGCTTTCACCCCTCCACTTT. Using reference TRBV5-1 and TRBJ1-6 for the parts outside the CDR3, the full variable domain is KAGVTQTPRYLIKTRGQQVTLSCSPISGHRSVSWYQQTPGQGLQFLFEYFSETQRNKGNFPGRFSGRQFSNSRSEMNVSTLELGDSALYLCASRLEEGLSPLHFGNGTRLTVT.

The CDR3 spells CASSDGITDSGANVLTF. Here the CDR3 DNA reads TGTGCCAGCAGCGACGGGATTACAGACTCTGGGGCCAACGTCCTGACTTTC. The chain carries TRBV7-6 and TRBJ2-6; TRBD2 might be the D (5 bases). Trimming removed 5 bases from V and 0 bases from J, with 14 bases in between. The CDR3 contains 17 residues. Germline V CDR1 and CDR2: SGHVS, FNYEAQ.

This clone was seen once. The genes are TRBV6-5 and TRBJ1-5; D is undetermined. The CDR3 contains 14 residues. V lost 5 bases, J lost 0 bases, and 8 bases lay in between. The germline V gene has CDR1 MNHEY and CDR2 SVGAGI. The CDR3 DNA is TGTGCCAGCAGTCGGACTCATAGCAATCAGCCCCAGCATTTT. It encodes CASSRTHSNQPQHF.

J is TRBJ1-2 and V is TRBV2, with 8 bases matching TRBD1. The CDR3 consists of 13 residues. Germline trimming cut 8 bases from V and 6 bases from J; bases unmatched to any gene: 8. Germline CDR1 reads SNHLY; CDR2 reads FYNNEI. For the CDR3, the DNA is TGTGCCAGCGAGAAGGACAGGGTGAATGGCTACACCTTC. Protein sequence: CASEKDRVNGYTF.

This clone has only one observation. This chain joins TRBV2 and TRBJ1-4, with TRBD1 matching 7 bases. The germline CDR1 and CDR2 sequences are SNHLY and FYNNEI. The V gene end was trimmed by 6 bases and the J gene end by 8 bases; junction bases not matched to a gene: 9. The CDR3 has 14 residues. In DNA, the CDR3 is TGTGCCAGCAGCTTACAGGGGATGGGAGAAAAACTGTTTTTT. Translating it yields CASSLQGMGEKLFF.

This clone was picked up one time. The chain combines TRBV6-5 with TRBJ1-1, with D unresolved. CDR3 length: 13 residues. Germline V CDR1 and CDR2: MNHEY, SVGAGI. Trimming cost V 4 bases and J 7 bases, with 13 bases left between them. In DNA, the CDR3 is TGTGCCAGCAGTTTGAGTCAGGCCCGTGAAGCTTTCTTT. Encoded protein: CASSLSQAREAFF.

This chain links TRBV6-5 with TRBJ1-1, with TRBD1 as a possible D gene (5 bases). The CDR3 sequence is 16 residues long. From germline, CDR1 is MNHEY and CDR2 SVGAGI. V lost 3 bases, J lost 2 bases, and 16 bases lay in between. CDR3 bases: TGTGCCAGCAGTTATGTGTACGGCAGGGCTAACACTGAAGCTTTCTTT. Translating it yields CASSYVYGRANTEAFF.

V usage is TRBV5-4 and J usage is TRBJ2-1; 8 positions agree with TRBD2. From germline, CDR1 is SGHNT and CDR2 YYREEE (reference sequence). CDR3 size: 15 residues. The junction had 1 base not matched to a gene; V was cut back by 0 bases and J by 2 bases. CDR3 nucleotide sequence: TGTGCCAGCAGCTTGGACGGGGGGGCCTACAATGAGCAGTTCTTC. Translation gives CASSLDGGAYNEQFF.

This clone was observed a handful of times. The chain recombines TRBV9 with TRBJ2-5; D is perhaps TRBD1 (6 bases). Per the germline V gene, CDR1 is SGDLS and CDR2 is YYNGEE. This CDR3 spans 15 amino acids. V shed 0 bases and J shed 5 bases, with 14 bases lying between them. The CDR3 reads CASSVDLQGRETQYF. As DNA, the CDR3 is TGTGCCAGCAGCGTAGATCTACAGGGCCGGGAGACCCAGTACTTC.

CDR3 nucleotides: TGCGCCAGCAGCTTTAGCGGGCCAGCGTCCACCGGGGAGCTGTTTTTT. Its translation is CASSFSGPASTGELFF. The chain uses TRBV5-1 and TRBJ2-2; 7 nucleotides match TRBD2. This CDR3 region has 16 residues. Looked up from germline, CDR1 is SGHRS and CDR2 is YFSETQ. Trimming took 2 bases from V and 4 from J; bases not matched to a gene: 8.

The rearrangement joins TRBV5-1 to TRBJ2-3; TRBD2 is a possible D gene (6 bases). The V end was cut by 4 bases, the J end by 7 bases, with 16 bases between. The CDR3 covers 14 residues. Germline assignment: CDR1 SGHRS and CDR2 YFSETQ. For the CDR3, the DNA is TGCGCCAGCAGCCCGGGACTCGAGGGAAATACGCAGTATTTT. Its translation is CASSPGLEGNTQYF.

The J gene is TRBJ2-7, the V gene TRBV29-1; TRBD1 agrees at 7 bases. The CDR3 loop spans 14 amino acids. The germline V gene encodes CDR1 SQVTM and CDR2 ANQGSEA. V lost 5 bases, J lost 3 bases, and 10 bases stayed unmatched. The CDR3 coding sequence is TGCAGCGTTCTAACAGGGGTATCGATCTACGAGCAGTACTTC. It translates to CSVLTGVSIYEQYF.

This chain links TRBV13 with TRBJ1-2, with D maybe TRBD1 (5 bases). Trimming removed 4 bases from V and 4 bases from J, with 16 bases in between. Looked up from germline, CDR1 is PRHDT and CDR2 is FYEKMQ (reference sequence). This CDR3 is 15 amino acids long. The CDR3 sequence: CASSSPGRVSYGYTF. The CDR3 nucleotides read TGTGCCAGCAGCTCCCCGGGCAGGGTAAGCTATGGCTACACCTTC.

This rearrangement joins TRBV5-1 to TRBJ2-3, with 7 bases identical to TRBD2. Germline values: CDR1 SGHRS, CDR2 YFSETQ. This CDR3 region has 15 residues. The V and J ends lost 8 bases and 1 base, in that order; junction bases with no gene match: 10. For the CDR3, the DNA is TGCGCCAGTTTTATGGGTGCGGGGGGCACAGATACGCAGTATTTT. Amino acids: CASFMGAGGTDTQYF. The complete variable domain, with remaining parts taken from reference TRBV5-1 and TRBJ2-3, reads KAGVTQTPRYLIKTRGQQVTLSCSPISGHRSVSWYQQTPGQGLQFLFEYFSETQRNKGNFPGRFSGRQFSNSRSEMNVSTLELGDSALYLCASFMGAGGTDTQYFGPGTRLTVL.

This chain uses TRBV30 with TRBJ1-2; unclear D gene. V was cut by 2 bases and J by 6 bases, with 16 bases left in between. The CDR3 has 14 residues. Germline CDR1 reads GTSNPN; CDR2 reads SVGIG (reference sequence). The DNA of the CDR3 is TGTGCCTGGAGTCGATACGAGGGTCAAGATGGCTACACCTTC. Encoded protein: CAWSRYEGQDGYTF.